This T cell receptor (beta chain) was found in a study of cytomegalovirus exposure and HLA in healthy donors (dated by TCRdb to 2015 to 2018). For the wider study: An earlier analysis of some 600 of the donors reported under 300 Gb of sequence data and 117 million unique TCR beta sequences obtained from about 200 million T cells. Roughly 300 gigabases of sequencing data and approximately 85 million unique TCR sequences were included in an early release covering 550 to 800 HLA-typed donors. Of the approximately 400 genotyped donors, roughly 85% fell in the genetic ancestry cluster associated with self-reported Caucasian donors. The study aimed to test whether cataloging public T cell receptors could reveal signatures of past pathogen exposure. The study profiled the T cell repertoires of 500 to 800 subjects by immunosequencing and related them to cytomegalovirus serostatus. Besides the first cohort of around 700 subjects, a separate validation cohort made up of over 100 different subjects was used. High-throughput TCR immunosequencing, statistical association of individual TCRs with disease status, and machine learning were combined to predict cytomegalovirus infection status. A later analysis re-examined previously published TCR beta repertoires from about 700 donors and added high-resolution HLA genotyping to investigate patterns of TCR occurrence. Rather than using new phenotypic data, the later analysis identified candidate immune exposures from TCR beta sequences and from how often those sequences occurred across donors. In an earlier analysis of several hundred of the donors, high-throughput TCR beta sequencing was used to judge whether each TCR beta V gene segment behaved as functional or pseudogenic. Alongside the repertoire data, information on donor age, sex, ethnicity and CMV serostatus was compiled. A later genetic analysis used genome-wide SNP genotypes for about three fifths of the 666 donors, treating that subset as a discovery cohort. Every repertoire in the discovery cohort had been generated on one and the same sequencing platform. Both class I and class II loci were covered by HLA typing, at four-digit resolution. The number of typed donors differed by locus: about 620-630 for A, B, C, DRB1 and DQB1; approximately 540 for DQA1; 606 for DPA1; and some 430 for DPB1. Roughly 5 DR-DQ haplotypes were handled as single units for association and clustering because linkage in the cohort was strong. Among approximately 370 genotyped donors of the cohort, an average of around 250,000 unique TCR beta nucleotide sequences was sequenced per donor, of which approximately 19% were non-productive. General findings and caveats noted by the study authors: Sequencing depth was assumed to be roughly uniform across donors in the presence/absence analyses, though that assumption may not hold. A later genetic analysis associated a missense DCLRE1C variant with V-gene and J-gene trimming of TCR beta chains, and an independent cohort replicated the association. A total of 164 TCR beta chains were listed by the study as associated with cytomegalovirus. According to a later analysis, TCR association rates differed among HLA loci, with DRB1 alleles showing the most associated TCRs and HLA-C alleles showing the fewest. A later genetic analysis reported fewer N-insertions in productive TCRs among donors in an Asian-associated ancestry cluster than the approximately 670-donor mean. A further reported finding was that TCR beta sequences accurately predicted the HLA-A and HLA-B alleles for most subjects in the first cohort. The sequencing pipeline was judged likely to have produced a cluster of highly shared sequence variants as a technical artifact. About 15 rarely observed V segments, including chromosome 9 orphons, were excluded from the earlier analysis of some 590 of the donors because counts were too low. This cohort had only TCR beta chains sequenced, and the lack of alpha or paired-chain data limited which features could be detected. Compared with equally common non-associated chains, HLA-associated TCR beta chains in a later analysis were more clonally expanded and had lower generation probabilities. According to a later analysis, parvovirus B19, influenza, CMV and Epstein-Barr virus appeared linked to several top co-occurrence clusters. According to the authors, the approach could potentially be generalized to other disease states and immunological phenotypes. HLA typing was unavailable for some donors at each locus, so association tests used only the typed subset. Strong co-occurrence of HLA alleles, especially DR and DQ, made assigning TCR associations to individual alleles difficult. Most TCR sequences were observed very rarely across donors, whereas some public TCRs were present in many individuals. Three of the identified cytomegalovirus-associated TCR beta chains were confirmed in vitro to be specific for cytomegalovirus antigens. Linkage disequilibrium might explain the correlated functional status among segregating V segments, but an unknown experimental factor could not be excluded. The classifier was reported to diagnose cytomegalovirus status with high specificity and sensitivity in both the original cohort and the validation cohort. In an earlier analysis of 587 of the donors, most TCR beta V segments appeared in productive rearrangements about 87% or about 30% of the time, broadly matching IMGT annotations. A later analysis found that most CMV-associated TCR beta chains appeared HLA-restricted, with HLA associations seemingly driven largely by CMV exposure. Specific HLA alleles were associated with 15,000 to 20,000 TCR beta sequences at a false discovery rate of 0.05 in a later analysis. CMV serostatus was the only immune exposure information available for the cohort.

The library was made by the immunoSEQ multiplex PCR assay. For the multiplex PCR, a mixture combining 60 forward primers for TCR Vbeta segments and 13 reverse primers for TCR Jbeta segments was used. Amplification of the CDR3 region of rearranged TCR beta genes was performed with a multiplex PCR assay on genomic DNA. The amplified TCR beta libraries were sequenced on the Illumina HiSeq System as 87-base-pair reads. On the study's bioinformatics: Across the 700 or so repertoires, a later analysis counted 75 million to 90 million unique TCR beta chains, roughly 11 million of which were shared by at least two donors. Raw reads were error-corrected and collapsed into unique sequences with a nearest-neighbor algorithm that merged closely related sequences to remove PCR and sequencing errors. CDR3 sequences were aligned to IMGT reference sequences to assign V, D and J gene segments. For a sequence to be retained, a match of at least six nucleotides was required to both a V gene segment and a J gene segment. Rearrangements were classified as productive when the CDR3 lacked stop codons and remained in frame with V and J, and all other rearrangements were classified as non-productive. Following IMGT convention, CDR3 was defined as the stretch from the second conserved V-encoded cysteine to the conserved J-encoded phenylalanine. Sequences without an unambiguous match to a single V gene segment were excluded from the earlier analysis of over 500 of the donors. In an earlier analysis of 587 of the donors, V segments were called functional above 56.7% productive rearrangements and were called segregating when the between-donor standard deviation exceeded 5%. A statistical classification framework was developed to diagnose cytomegalovirus status using the catalog of TCR beta chain sequences. V and J gene assignment, in a later analysis, came from comparing TCR nucleotide sequences with IMGT/GENE-DB human TR gene sequences. A later analysis assigned CDR3 sequences and most-parsimonious VDJ recombination scenarios with the TCRdist pipeline. In a later analysis, each TCR beta chain was defined by its CDR3 amino acid sequence together with its V-gene family, and reads lacking a unique V-gene family were excluded. As a way to deal with suspected cross-contamination and a sequencing artifact, a later analysis dropped under 600 nucleotide sequences that were highly shared and had low generation probability. A later analysis calculated a clonal expansion index for each public chain from normalized within-repertoire ranks of inferred template counts. A later analysis computed generation probabilities with a VDJ recombination model fitted to out-of-frame rearrangements, and checked the results against IGoR. A later analysis scored TCR-TCR, TCR-HLA and TCR-CMV co-occurrence with hypergeometric tests, applying a repertoire-size bias correction to TCR pairs. False discovery rates were estimated in a later analysis by permuting HLA or CMV assignments 20 times. A later analysis grouped co-occurring TCRs with DBSCAN, adding TCRdist sequence similarity when clustering within HLA-allele-positive subsets. Co-occurrence clustering excluded repertoires with fewer than 30,000 or more than 120,000 public chains, plus five with anomalous nucleotide sharing. TCRdb limited this immuneACCESS table to in-frame rearrangements with V and J called. A share of clones is missing; checked studies link under half to unresolved V genes, and the rest is unexplained. That table furnishes V, J and clone size, whereas the DNA furnished D and trimming. For this sample the table gives about 130,000 clones, of which 80% were detected only once. The ten most abundant clones make up 4% of the sample.

A note on this clone: Its antigen is currently not known. No qualities accompany the bases; no much larger clone lies one base away.

The cohort comprised around 700 healthy bone marrow donors. At the time of sampling, every cohort member was nominally healthy, though immune exposures that went unrecorded were likely present. The donor was CMV seronegative and belonged to the group of approximately 320 seronegative cohort members. A peripheral blood sample was provided by each donor, and peripheral blood mononuclear cells were used for TCR beta sequencing. Genomic DNA was extracted from the blood cell samples with the Qiagen DNeasy Blood Extraction Kit. The source material was PBMCs. This receptor was identified in a woman in her thirties or forties in good health and CMV-seronegative.

The CDR3: CASSLVGGGGTDTQYF. The DNA is as follows: TGTGCCAGCAGCTTAGTTGGCGGAGGTGGGACAGATACGCAGTATTTT. The sequence is built from TRBV11-3 and TRBJ2-3; 5 matching bases give a weak D call of TRBD2. Cut back by 1 base and 3 bases, the V and J ends lie 14 bases apart. The CDR3 runs 16 residues from the cysteine to the phenylalanine. Here the CDR3 DNA is all that survives: 48 bases in frame from base 1. Per the germline V gene, SGHNT is the CDR1 and YENEEA is the CDR2.